Shown below are 14 T cell receptor beta chains from a single sample sequenced in a study of blood T cell repertoires in COVID-19. Clones were sequenced by immunoSEQ multiplex PCR, and TCRdb holds only the in-frame ones, with some missing. Of around 46,000 clones in the sample, around 82% were seen once. The specimen was peripheral blood. The receptors here all came from a human donor in a cohort sampled during active COVID-19.

This chain links TRBV3-1 (or the pseudogene TRBV3-2) with TRBJ1-3; no clear D gene. The CDR3 loop spans 16 amino acids. Trimming left V 1 base short and J 0 bases short, with 10 bases between. Germline V gene data show CDR1 as LGHDT and CDR2 as YNNKEL (reference sequence). This CDR3 reads CASSQGVRASGNTIYF. CDR3 in DNA: TGTGCCAGCAGCCAAGGAGTAAGAGCCTCTGGAAACACCATATATTTT.

This sequence joins TRBV20-1 and TRBJ2-7; TRBD1 matches at 8 bases. Trimming removed 3 bases from V and 3 bases from J; junction bases left unmatched: 7. The CDR3 is made up of 14 amino acids. The germline V gene encodes CDR1 DFQATT and CDR2 SNEGSKA (reference sequence). For the CDR3, the DNA is TGCAGTGCTAGTGGCAGGGGGCTAGACTACGAGCAGTACTTC. It yields the protein CSASGRGLDYEQYF.

The chain is built from TRBV19 and TRBJ2-1; 15 bases align to TRBD2. After removal of 7 bases from V and 11 bases from J, the junction contained 9 bases not matched to a gene. Germline loops: CDR1 LNHDA, CDR2 SQIVND (reference sequence). CDR3 length equals 15 residues. The CDR3 region is CASKAPGTSGGKQFF. The CDR3 DNA sequence: TGTGCCAGTAAGGCCCCCGGGACTAGCGGGGGGAAGCAGTTCTTC.

The table lists this clone with a count of one. The chain has TRBV14 and TRBJ1-2; 10 bases are shared with TRBD1. Germline V gives CDR1 SGHDN, CDR2 FVKESK. The junction had 4 bases not matched to a gene; V was cut back by 6 bases and J by 6 bases. The CDR3 has 13 amino acids. The CDR3 reads CASSFDRGHGYTF. CDR3 nucleotide sequence: TGTGCCAGCAGTTTCGACAGGGGGCATGGCTACACCTTC.

This clone showed up just once. The chain is built from TRBV10-2 and TRBJ2-2, with 12 bases fitting TRBD2. V lost 8 bases, J lost 8 bases, and 6 bases stayed unmatched. The CDR3 extends over 14 amino acids. Germline V lookup: CDR1 WSHSY, CDR2 SAAADI. CDR3 sequence reads: CASRGLAGTGELFF. The CDR3, as DNA: TGCGCCAGCCGAGGACTAGCGGGAACGGGGGAGCTGTTTTTT.

Only one count was recorded for this clone. The chain combines TRBV19 with TRBJ1-5; TRBD1 agrees at 8 bases. Germline V gene data show CDR1 as LNHDA and CDR2 as SQIVND (reference sequence). Trimming took 0 bases from V and 8 from J; bases not matched to a gene: 6. The CDR3 covers 15 residues. CDR3 nucleotide sequence: TGTGCCAGTAGTATAGATCGGGCAGGGGGCGAGCCCCAGCATTTT. It encodes CASSIDRAGGEPQHF.

This clone was observed a handful of times. The CDR3 protein is CASSLPTQGNEQYF. The CDR3, as DNA: TGTGCCAGCAGCTTACCCACACAGGGAAACGAGCAGTACTTC. V gene TRBV7-6 combines with J gene TRBJ2-7; tentative D call: TRBD1 (6 bases). Per the germline V gene, CDR1 is SGHVS and CDR2 is FNYEAQ. This CDR3 spans 14 amino acids. V lost 2 bases, J lost 5 bases, and 13 bases lay in between.

CDR3 sequence (DNA): TGTGCCAGCAGCTTGGGGTCCAGGTCGAACACTGAAGCTTTCTTT. Translated, it gives CASSLGSRSNTEAFF. This chain links TRBV5-6 with TRBJ1-1, with D unresolved. Looked up from germline, CDR1 is SGHDT and CDR2 is YYEEEE. Trimming stripped 0 bases from V and 1 base from J, with 10 bases between. This CDR3 region has 15 residues.

This clone was recorded only once. CDR3 nucleotides: TGTGCCAGCAGTTCCATTCCGGACAGCTCCTACGAGCAGTACTTC. Amino acid sequence: CASSSIPDSSYEQYF. The chain links TRBV6-2 or TRBV6-3 to TRBJ2-7, with D possibly TRBD1 on 6 matching bases. Trimming shortened V by 4 bases and J by 0 bases, and 13 bases separated the two germline ends. Germline CDR1 reads MNHEY; CDR2 reads SVGEGT. The CDR3 covers 15 residues.

The rearrangement links TRBV5-1 to TRBJ2-1, with a weak D call TRBD1 (6 bases). The CDR3 length is 18 residues. The V gene's germline CDR1 is SGHRS and CDR2 YFSETQ. V shed 4 bases and J shed 0 bases, with 20 bases lying between them. CDR3 coding DNA: TGCGCCAGCAGCCTTGGGGGAATGGGGACAAGCTCCTACAATGAGCAGTTCTTC. As protein: CASSLGGMGTSSYNEQFF.

This chain uses TRBV5-4 with TRBJ2-7; D might be TRBD2 (6 bases). This CDR3 comprises 13 residues. From germline, CDR1 is SGHNT and CDR2 YYREEE (reference sequence). Trimming shortened V by 4 bases and J by 6 bases, and 14 bases separated the two germline ends. The CDR3 sequence is CASSPGSWSEQYF. CDR3 DNA sequence: TGTGCCAGCAGCCCCGGGAGCTGGAGCGAGCAGTACTTC.

This rearrangement joins TRBV19 to TRBJ2-1; D is perhaps TRBD1 (5 bases). Germline CDR1 and CDR2: LNHDA and SQIVND (reference sequence). The CDR3 extends over 12 amino acids. The V end was cut by 4 bases, the J end by 7 bases, with 8 bases between. The CDR3 spells CASSRQRNEQFF. The CDR3 DNA sequence: TGTGCCAGTAGTAGACAGAGGAATGAGCAGTTCTTC.

Details on this clone: At one end the junction does not follow the germline gene, possibly because of a read error. The chain's CDR3 is CASSEGPPGLAGFAQF. The CDR3 DNA reads TGTGCCAGCAGTGAAGGACCACCGGGACTAGCGGGGTTCGCCCAATTT. The chain links TRBV2 to TRBJ2-3, with 13 bases aligning to TRBD2. Germline lookup yields CDR1 SNHLY and CDR2 FYNNEI. The CDR3 is 16 amino acids.

The chain recombines TRBV28 with TRBJ1-2; D is unresolved. CDR3 size: 15 residues. V shed 5 bases and J shed 4 bases, with 17 bases lying between them. Germline CDR1 MDHEN, CDR2 SYDVKM. CDR3 sequence reads: CASSPGPSAGYGYTF. CDR3 DNA sequence: TGTGCCAGCAGTCCCGGACCCTCGGCGGGCTATGGCTACACCTTC.